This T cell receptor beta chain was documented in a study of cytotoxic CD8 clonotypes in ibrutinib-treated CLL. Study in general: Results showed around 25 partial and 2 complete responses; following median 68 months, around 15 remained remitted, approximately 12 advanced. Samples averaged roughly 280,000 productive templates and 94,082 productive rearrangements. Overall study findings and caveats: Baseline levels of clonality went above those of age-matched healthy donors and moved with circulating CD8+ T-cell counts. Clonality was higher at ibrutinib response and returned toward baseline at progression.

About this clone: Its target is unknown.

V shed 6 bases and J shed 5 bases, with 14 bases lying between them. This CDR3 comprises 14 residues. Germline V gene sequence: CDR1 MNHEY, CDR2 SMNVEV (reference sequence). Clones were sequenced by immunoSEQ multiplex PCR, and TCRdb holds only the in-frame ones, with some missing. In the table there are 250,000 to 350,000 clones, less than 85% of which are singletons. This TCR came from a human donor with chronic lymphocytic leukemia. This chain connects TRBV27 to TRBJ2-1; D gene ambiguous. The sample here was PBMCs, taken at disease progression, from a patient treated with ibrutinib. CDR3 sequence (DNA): TGTGCCAGCAGCCCATTCGGCCGTCACAATGAGCAGTTCTTC. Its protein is CASSPFGRHNEQFF.